This passage covers 9 T cell receptor beta chains from one sample sequenced in a study of blood T cell repertoires in COVID-19. Clones were read by immunoSEQ multiplex PCR, and TCRdb kept only the in-frame ones, dropping some. Among about 370,000 clones, around 87% were seen once, and the ten largest hold about 1%. Sequencing used PBMCs or T cells enriched from blood (not recorded which). The receptors stem from a man aged 18 to 35 who had recovered from COVID-19.

The chain is built from TRBV29-1 and TRBJ1-1; 8 bases align to TRBD1. This CDR3 has 15 amino acids. With 4 bases clipped from V and 5 bases from J, the junction kept 12 bases outside the gene matches. Germline loops: CDR1 SQVTM, CDR2 ANQGSEA. The CDR3 DNA is TGCAGCGTTGTCCCAGGGAGGACAGGGAGTACTGAAGCTTTCTTT. This translates into CSVVPGRTGSTEAFF.

V gene TRBV18 combines with J gene TRBJ1-4; 9 bases line up with TRBD1. The V segment lost 3 bases and the J segment 5 bases; nucleotides outside the gene matches: 1. Germline V gives CDR1 KGHSH, CDR2 LQKENI. The CDR3 loop spans 14 amino acids. The CDR3 reads CASSPDRGNEKLFF. In DNA form, the CDR3 reads TGTGCCAGCTCACCGGACAGGGGCAATGAAAAACTGTTTTTT.

This chain links TRBV4-3 with TRBJ1-5, with 10 bases that match TRBD1. J lost 2 bases, V lost 2 bases, and 6 bases had no gene match. Germline CDR1 reads LGHNA; CDR2 reads YSLEER. The length of the CDR3 is 17 residues. In DNA form, the CDR3 reads TGCGCCAGCAGCCAAACAGCCGGGACAGGGGGCAATCAGCCCCAGCATTTT. Residues: CASSQTAGTGGNQPQHF.

The chain carries TRBV11-2 and TRBJ2-6; 8 nucleotides agree with TRBD1. This CDR3 has 16 residues. Unmatched junction bases numbered 4, after V lost 4 bases and J lost 2 bases. Germline lookup yields CDR1 SGHAT and CDR2 FQNNGV. The chain's CDR3 is CASSSDRVAGANVLTF. In DNA form, the CDR3 reads TGTGCCAGCAGCTCGGACAGGGTGGCTGGGGCCAACGTCCTGACTTTC.

The genes are TRBV4-1 and TRBJ1-3, with TRBD1 matching 10 bases. The V gene's germline CDR1 is MGHRA and CDR2 YSYEKL. V trimming: 4 bases; J trimming: 4 bases; junction bases outside the gene matches: 4. The CDR3 is 15 residues long. The DNA for the CDR3 is TGCGCCAGCAGCCGAGGACAGGGGGTAGGAAACACCATATATTTT. Translated, it gives CASSRGQGVGNTIYF.

Here the CDR3 DNA reads TGTGCCAGCAGTTTTACGGACAGGGGGCCTCTAGAGACCCAGTACTTC. This codes for CASSFTDRGPLETQYF. The rearrangement links TRBV27 to TRBJ2-5; the match to TRBD1 covers 11 bases. Germline lookup yields CDR1 MNHEY and CDR2 SMNVEV (reference sequence). There are 16 residues in the CDR3. V lost 3 bases, J lost 4 bases, and 7 bases stayed unmatched.

This clone appeared a single time. The CDR3 is CASSLWAGEAFF. For the CDR3, the DNA is TGTGCCAGCTCACTGTGGGCAGGTGAGGCTTTCTTT. The J gene is TRBJ1-1, the V gene TRBV18; D remains unclear. The CDR3 covers 12 residues. Per the germline V gene, CDR1 is KGHSH and CDR2 is LQKENI. The V end lost 4 bases, the J end lost 11 bases, and 14 bases lay between the germline ends.

The gene calls are TRBV10-3 and TRBJ2-1; D unclear. CDR3 length: 13 amino acids. Trimming took off 7 bases at V and 8 bases at J, with 15 bases between the two ends. Germline loops: CDR1 ENHRY, CDR2 SYGVKD. The CDR3 loop is CAITPTAAHEQFF. The CDR3 region has the DNA TGTGCCATCACCCCCACGGCGGCACATGAGCAGTTCTTC.

This clone was observed a handful of times. This chain uses TRBV7-9 with TRBJ1-4; tentatively, D is TRBD1 (6 bases). CDR3 size: 16 residues. The germline V gene has CDR1 SEHNR and CDR2 FQNEAQ (reference sequence). V was trimmed by 5 bases and J by 2 bases, leaving 15 bases between them. CDR3 protein: CASSRKGGWTNEKLFF. The CDR3 DNA follows: TGTGCCAGCAGCCGTAAAGGGGGTTGGACTAATGAAAAACTGTTTTTT.